This TCR beta chain appears in the sequencing data of a study of blood T cell repertoires in COVID-19. Study-wide background: There were acute and convalescent COVID-19 samples, and they came from the United States, Italy and Spain. In each case, the material was cDNA or gDNA derived from T cells, B-cell-depleted T cells, or PBMCs.

The ends lost 3 bases at V and 6 bases at J; junction bases unmatched: 9. CDR1 and CDR2 (germline): SGHDT, YYEEEE. This CDR3 has 15 residues. Source study methods: Reference gene primer amplification yielded estimated nucleated cell counts. Profiled with immunoSEQ multiplex PCR; TCRdb holds only in-frame clones, not every one. The DNA was the basis for D and trimming; V, J and clone size are from that table. This table holds roughly 92,000 clones, 90% found once. This clone was found a few times. The V gene is TRBV5-6, the J gene TRBJ2-7; TRBD1 agrees at 10 bases. The source material was peripheral blood. This receptor was taken from a woman aged 80 or older with active or convalescent COVID-19. In DNA, the CDR3 is TGTGCCAGCAGCTCGTGGACAGGGGGGACGGGCGAGCAGTACTTC. Protein product: CASSSWTGGTGEQYF.